The 10 T cell receptor beta chains below were found in one sample sequenced in a study of Ad26.COV2.S vaccination and SARS-CoV-2 variants (dated by TCRdb to the early 2020s). What the treatment or condition label conveys for this sample: 19 received Ad26.COV2.S at low or high dose, single or two shots; five or six received placebo; per-sample allocation not given. Repertoires of vaccine and placebo recipients were sequenced from samples taken on day 63 after the first injection. The receptor library was made with the immunoSEQ multiplex PCR assay. The source is immuneACCESS, and TCRdb retained only in-frame sequences with V and J called. Part of the clones is not carried over; for the studies checked, unresolved V genes explain less than half of this, and the remainder is unexplained. The sample table holds roughly 700,000 clones, of which around 90% were seen once. Together, the top ten hold roughly 1.5% of the sample.

The sequenced sample was peripheral blood, obtained in a trial of Ad26.COV2.S vaccine versus placebo. These receptors were taken from a person between 18 and 59 years old who received the Ad26.COV2.S COVID-19 vaccine or a placebo.

CDR3 sequence: CAWSALLAGGPTGELFF. The CDR3 region has the DNA TGTGCCTGGAGTGCCCTACTAGCGGGAGGGCCTACCGGGGAGCTGTTTTTT. The chain joins TRBV30 to TRBJ2-2; 13 bases are a match to TRBD2. The germline gives CDR1 GTSNPN, CDR2 SVGIG (reference sequence). CDR3 size: 17 residues. V lost 1 base and J lost 5; bases outside the gene matches: 7.

This chain uses TRBV3-1 (or the pseudogene TRBV3-2) with TRBJ2-7, with TRBD1 matching 7 bases. Germline assignment: CDR1 LGHDT and CDR2 YNNKEL (reference sequence). V was clipped by 6 bases and J by 4 bases; unmatched bases: 9. The CDR3 loop spans 14 amino acids. The CDR3 spells CASRPRGQVYEQYF. The CDR3 region has the DNA TGTGCCAGCAGGCCTAGGGGGCAAGTATACGAGCAGTACTTC.

The CDR3 sequence: CSVVPGLADNEQFF. CDR3 bases: TGCAGCGTTGTCCCGGGACTAGCGGACAATGAGCAGTTCTTC. This chain connects TRBV29-1 to TRBJ2-1, with 11 bases fitting TRBD2. V lost 4 bases, J lost 5 bases, and 4 bases stayed unmatched. Germline CDR1 is SQVTM and CDR2 is ANQGSEA. The CDR3 runs 14 residues.

The J gene is TRBJ1-6, the V gene TRBV6-5; 9 nucleotides align to TRBD1. In germline, CDR1 is MNHEY, CDR2 SVGAGI. The CDR3 is made up of 14 amino acids. V dropped 2 bases and J dropped 8; count of bases not matched to a gene: 1. The CDR3 nucleotides are TGTGCCAGCAGTTACCGGGACAGGGATTCACCCCTCCACTTT. Its translation: CASSYRDRDSPLHF.

This chain connects TRBV7-2 to TRBJ1-2, with D maybe TRBD1 (6 bases). CDR1 and CDR2 from the germline V gene are SGHTA and FQGNSA. The V end lost 4 bases, the J end lost 8 bases, and 17 bases lay between the germline ends. CDR3 length: 14 amino acids. The CDR3 loop is CASSSNLLTGGYTF. DNA for the CDR3: TGTGCCAGCAGCTCTAACCTATTGACAGGCGGCTACACCTTC.

CDR3 in DNA: TGCGCCAGCAGCTCGGGACAGATCCTTTGGGAGACCCAGTACTTC. Protein product: CASSSGQILWETQYF. This chain connects TRBV5-1 to TRBJ2-5; 7 positions agree with TRBD1. Germline assignment: CDR1 SGHRS and CDR2 YFSETQ. V was pared by 3 bases and J by 5 bases, with 10 bases of the junction left unmatched. The CDR3 has 15 residues.

The rearrangement joins TRBV6-2 or TRBV6-3 to TRBJ1-5, with unresolved D. The V gene's germline CDR1 is MNHEY and CDR2 SVGEGT. The CDR3 is 14 residues long. The V end lost 5 bases, the J end lost 2 bases, and 10 bases lay between the germline ends. CDR3 loop: CASSPDGGNQPQHF. The CDR3 region has the DNA TGTGCCAGCAGTCCGGACGGAGGCAATCAGCCCCAGCATTTT.

The chain links TRBV3-1 (or the pseudogene TRBV3-2) to TRBJ1-5; D uncertain. The ends were cut back, 0 bases at V and 6 bases at J, with 6 bases in the middle. Per the germline V gene, CDR1 is LGHDT and CDR2 is YNNKEL (reference sequence). The CDR3 has 13 amino acids. CDR3 sequence (DNA): TGTGCCAGCAGCCAAGACCCTCCTCAGCCCCAGCATTTT. It codes for CASSQDPPQPQHF.

J is TRBJ2-5 and V is TRBV5-1, with D perhaps matching TRBD2 (6 bases). Trimming stripped 0 bases from V and 4 bases from J, with 16 bases between. Germline CDR1 reads SGHRS; CDR2 reads YFSETQ. The CDR3 runs 16 residues. The CDR3 coding sequence is TGCGCCAGCAGCTTGGGGGTAGCGGAGGGGCGAGAGACCCAGTACTTC. Translation: CASSLGVAEGRETQYF.

The V call is TRBV7-9, the J call TRBJ2-1; 9 bases fit TRBD1. In germline, CDR1 is SEHNR, CDR2 FQNEAQ (reference sequence). This CDR3 has 13 residues. J lost 5 bases, V lost 5 bases, and 1 base had no gene match. The CDR3: CASSRTGDNEQFF. The DNA of the CDR3 is TGTGCCAGCAGCCGGACAGGGGACAATGAGCAGTTCTTC. Based on the CDR3 plus reference TRBV7-9 and TRBJ2-1, the full variable domain is DTGVSQNPRHKITKRGQNVTFRCDPISEHNRLYWYRQTLGQGPEFLTYFQNEAQLEKSRLLSDRFSAERPKGSFSTLEIQRTEQGDSAMYLCASSRTGDNEQFFGPGTRLTVL.